This T cell receptor beta chain is from a study of spatial heterogeneity in lung cancer. Study-level findings and limits: Blood carried ubiquitous expanded tumor TCRs more at resection than follow-up.

TCR cDNA molecules were tagged individually, and each one carried a unique molecular identifier. Via MiXCR, TCRdb re-called the 5' RACE reads, giving one row per CDR3 protein. The data show 35,000 to 45,000 distinct CDR3 sequences, around 5.2% seen once. V was shortened by 3 bases and J by 0 bases, with 19 bases between the two germline ends. The CDR3 spans 17 residues. From germline, CDR1 is SGHDT and CDR2 YYEEEE. Time point of the sample: sample taken at primary tumor resection. Samples were obtained from 65 to 80 donors, all untreated early-stage non-small cell lung cancer patients. The sequenced material consisted of unsorted whole RNA from tumor, nontumor lung or frozen PBMC. A remark on this clonotype: The antigen is unknown.

This clonotype originated in a female donor with early-stage non-small cell lung cancer. The starting material was PBMCs, obtained at surgery. The chain recombines TRBV5-6 with TRBJ2-7; maybe TRBD1 (7 bases). CDR3 region: CASSSDGGYRGSYEQYF. The CDR3 DNA sequence: TGTGCCAGCAGCTCCGACGGGGGATACAGGGGCTCCTACGAGCAGTACTTC.